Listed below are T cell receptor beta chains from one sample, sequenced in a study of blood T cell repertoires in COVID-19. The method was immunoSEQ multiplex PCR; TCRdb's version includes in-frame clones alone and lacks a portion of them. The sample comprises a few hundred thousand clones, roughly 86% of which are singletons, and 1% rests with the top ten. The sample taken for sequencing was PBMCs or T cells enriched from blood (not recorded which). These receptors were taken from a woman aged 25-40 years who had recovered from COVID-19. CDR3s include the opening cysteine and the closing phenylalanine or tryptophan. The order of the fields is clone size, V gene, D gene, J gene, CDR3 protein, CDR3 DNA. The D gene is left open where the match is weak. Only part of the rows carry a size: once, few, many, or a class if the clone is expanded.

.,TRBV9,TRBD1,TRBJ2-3,CASSDYRGFGTDTQYF,TGTGCCAGCAGCGACTACAGGGGTTTTGGGACAGATACGCAGTATTTT
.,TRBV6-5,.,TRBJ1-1,CASSSTFPTGLTEAFF,TGTGCCAGCAGTTCAACTTTTCCGACAGGTCTTACTGAAGCTTTCTTT
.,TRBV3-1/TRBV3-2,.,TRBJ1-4,CASSPREDSSEKLFF,TGTGCCAGCAGCCCGAGAGAGGACAGTTCCGAAAAACTGTTTTTT
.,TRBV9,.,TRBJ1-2,CASTVTDYGYTF,TGTGCCAGCACCGTGACAGACTATGGCTACACCTTC
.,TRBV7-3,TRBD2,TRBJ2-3,CASSPWTSGGSSTDTQYF,TGTGCCAGCAGCCCCTGGACTAGCGGGGGGTCTAGCACAGATACGCAGTATTTT
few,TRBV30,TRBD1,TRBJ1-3,CAWTSSGGTGVENTIYF,TGTGCCTGGACTTCCTCAGGGGGCACAGGGGTCGAAAACACCATATATTTT
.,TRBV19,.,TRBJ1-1,CASSLRAKGTEAFF,TGTGCCAGTAGCCTCCGGGCGAAGGGGACTGAAGCTTTCTTT
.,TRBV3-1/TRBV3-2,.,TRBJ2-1,CASSHGVVSGNEQFF,TGTGCCAGCAGCCACGGAGTGGTATCCGGCAATGAGCAGTTCTTC
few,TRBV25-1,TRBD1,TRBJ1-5,CASSGQGGNQPQHF,TGTGCCAGCAGCGGACAGGGGGGCAATCAGCCCCAGCATTTT
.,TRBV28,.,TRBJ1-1,CASTPGGRSTEAFF,TGTGCCAGCACCCCGGGGGGACGGAGCACTGAAGCTTTCTTT
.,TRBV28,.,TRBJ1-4,CASNPGAEKLFF,TGTGCCAGCAATCCTGGGGCCGAAAAACTGTTTTTT
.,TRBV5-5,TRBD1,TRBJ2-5,CASSPQGARETQYF,TGTGCCAGCAGCCCTCAGGGGGCGAGAGAGACCCAGTACTTC
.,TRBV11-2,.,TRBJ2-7,CASSLRSRYEQYF,TGTGCCAGCAGCTTACGTTCCCGGTACGAGCAGTACTTC
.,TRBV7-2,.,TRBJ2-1,CASRGDGGTYNEQFF,TGTGCCAGCAGAGGAGACGGGGGAACCTACAATGAGCAGTTCTTC
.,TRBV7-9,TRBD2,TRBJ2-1,CASSFGERELYNEQFF,TGTGCCAGCAGCTTTGGTGAGCGGGAGTTGTACAATGAGCAGTTCTTC
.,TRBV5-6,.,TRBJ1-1,CASSPQGRTEAFF,TGTGCCAGCAGCCCACAGGGAAGAACTGAAGCTTTCTTT
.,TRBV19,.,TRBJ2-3,CASSPGPGREDTQYF,TGTGCCAGTAGTCCTGGACCGGGTCGGGAAGATACGCAGTATTTT